This is a list of T cell receptor beta chains from one sample in a study of blood T cells in healthy people across ages. Via MiXCR, TCRdb re-called the 5' RACE reads, giving one row per CDR3 protein. The sample includes about 1.6 million distinct CDR3 sequences, approximately 32% of them seen just once. Sequencing used blood. These receptors were taken from a woman in her twenties or thirties in good health. Both conserved end residues are part of each CDR3. The order of the fields is V gene, J gene, D gene, clone size, CDR3 protein, CDR3 DNA. A D gene is named only where the DNA matches it firmly. The size field is filled for only some rows; it gives once, few, many or a size class.

TRBV12-3/TRBV12-4	TRBJ2-3	TRBD2	-	CASSFDPSGGTDAQYF	TGTGCCAGCAGTTTTGACCCTAGCGGGGGCACAGATGCGCAGTATTTT
TRBV5-1	TRBJ2-2	-	-	CASSPLDGDTGELFF	TGCGCCAGCAGCCCCCTCGACGGAGATACCGGGGAGCTGTTTTTT
TRBV12-3/TRBV12-4	TRBJ2-3	-	few	CASSKSGGNTQYF	TGTGCCAGCAGCAAGAGTGGGGGTAATACGCAGTATTTT
TRBV3-1	TRBJ2-1	-	few	CASSQDAPGEQFF	TGTGCCAGCAGCCAAGACGCGCCAGGTGAGCAGTTCTTC
TRBV6-2/TRBV6-3	TRBJ1-2	-	-	CASSYLNQLTTLGYTF	TGTGCCAGCAGTTATCTCAACCAACTAACAACGCTTGGCTACACCTTC
TRBV6-1	TRBJ1-5	-	-	CASEKLGAGQPQHF	TGTGCCAGCGAGAAGTTGGGGGCTGGTCAGCCCCAGCATTTT
TRBV30	TRBJ1-5	-	-	CAWSLLNRQPQHF	TGTGCCTGGAGTTTACTAAACAGGCAGCCCCAGCATTTT
TRBV20-1	TRBJ2-5	TRBD2	few	CSAPLPLAGKETQYF	TGCAGTGCTCCTCTCCCTCTAGCGGGAAAAGAGACCCAGTACTTC
TRBV3-1	TRBJ2-2	TRBD1	few	CATTTGTGPSELFF	TGTGCCACCACGACGGGGACAGGGCCCTCGGAGCTGTTTTTT
TRBV20-1	TRBJ1-1	-	-	CSARESGEGPEAFF	TGCAGTGCTAGAGAGTCAGGGGAAGGGCCTGAAGCTTTCTTT
TRBV5-1	TRBJ2-5	TRBD1	-	CASGWGDRSYETQYF	TGCGCCAGCGGCTGGGGGGACAGGTCGTACGAGACCCAGTACTTC
TRBV12-3/TRBV12-4	TRBJ1-5	-	few	CASSWGDQPQHF	TGTGCCAGCAGTTGGGGGGACCAGCCCCAGCATTTT
TRBV4-1	TRBJ2-7	-	few	CASSQGPGATYEQYF	TGCGCCAGCAGCCAAGGTCCGGGGGCGACCTACGAGCAGTACTTC
TRBV3-1	TRBJ2-5	-	-	CASSHLYPQETQYF	TGTGCCAGCAGCCATCTATACCCCCAAGAGACCCAGTACTTC